The rows below give T cell receptor beta chains drawn from one sample of a study of blood T cell repertoires in COVID-19. Produced via immunoSEQ multiplex PCR; TCRdb's table is partial and in-frame only. The sample carries more than 250,000 clones, around 86% recorded once. Sequenced material: PBMCs or T cells enriched from blood (not recorded which). These receptors were taken from a woman under 30 who had recovered from COVID-19. Each CDR3 is given with its conserved first and last residue. Each record gives: CDR3 DNA, CDR3 protein, J gene, D gene, clone size, V gene. The D gene is left open where the match is weak. Not every row has a clone size; where given, it reads once, few, many or a size class.

DNA: TGTGCCAGCAGTTTTTGGGACAAATATGGCTACACCTTC
CDR3: CASSFWDKYGYTF
J: TRBJ1-2
D: -
size: -
V: TRBV28

DNA: TGCAGCGGAGGGAGGGGGGATTACAATGAGCAGTTCTTC
CDR3: CSGGRGDYNEQFF
J: TRBJ2-1
D: -
size: -
V: TRBV29-1

DNA: TGTGCCAGCAGCTTACTCACAGGGAATCAGCCCCAGCATTTT
CDR3: CASSLLTGNQPQHF
J: TRBJ1-5
D: -
size: -
V: TRBV7-8

DNA: TGTGCCAGCAGGACTAGCTTAGTTGGGGAGACCCAGTACTTC
CDR3: CASRTSLVGETQYF
J: TRBJ2-5
D: TRBD2
size: -
V: TRBV7-2

DNA: TGTGCCAGCAGTGAGGACAGGGGGCAGACCCAGTACTTC
CDR3: CASSEDRGQTQYF
J: TRBJ2-5
D: TRBD1
size: -
V: TRBV28

DNA: TGTGCCAGTAGTATAGATCGTGGTAGCGGGAGTTTCTACGAGCAGTACTTC
CDR3: CASSIDRGSGSFYEQYF
J: TRBJ2-7
D: TRBD2
size: -
V: TRBV19

DNA: TGTGCCAGCAGTTTAGGCGGGAGATTCGAGCAGTACTTC
CDR3: CASSLGGRFEQYF
J: TRBJ2-7
D: TRBD2
size: once
V: TRBV28

DNA: TGTGCCAGCAGTTACTCGAGCTTTAACGGCTACACCTTC
CDR3: CASSYSSFNGYTF
J: TRBJ1-2
D: -
size: -
V: TRBV6-2/TRBV6-3

DNA: TGTGCCAGCAGCTTAGGAGCTAGCGGTTTCTACGAGCAGTACTTC
CDR3: CASSLGASGFYEQYF
J: TRBJ2-7
D: TRBD2
size: -
V: TRBV11-1

DNA: TGTGCCATCAGTGAGTCGGGGACAGGGGGACACAGAACTAATGAAAAACTGTTTTTT
CDR3: CAISESGTGGHRTNEKLFF
J: TRBJ1-4
D: TRBD1
size: -
V: TRBV10-3

DNA: TGCGCCAGCAGCCGAGTTTGGGCGGCGGGGAGTGAAAAACTGTTTTTT
CDR3: CASSRVWAAGSEKLFF
J: TRBJ1-4
D: -
size: -
V: TRBV4-3

DNA: TGTGCCAGCAGCTTGAATTCGGCCGGGGAGCTGTTTTTT
CDR3: CASSLNSAGELFF
J: TRBJ2-2
D: -
size: -
V: TRBV7-3

DNA: TGTGCCAGCAGTTCACATCCCGGGACAGCCACCTTGGGCCAGCATTTT
CDR3: CASSSHPGTATLGQHF
J: TRBJ1-5
D: TRBD1
size: once
V: TRBV6-2/TRBV6-3

DNA: TGCGCCAGCAGCTCAGCTACCTTACAGGGAACAGAGACCCAGTACTTC
CDR3: CASSSATLQGTETQYF
J: TRBJ2-5
D: -
size: -
V: TRBV5-1

DNA: TGTGCCAGCAGTCTGCCCCCTCGGGGAAACACCATATATTTT
CDR3: CASSLPPRGNTIYF
J: TRBJ1-3
D: -
size: once
V: TRBV11-2

DNA: TGTGCCAGCAGTACTCACACAGGGTTGGGGACTGAAGCTTTCTTT
CDR3: CASSTHTGLGTEAFF
J: TRBJ1-1
D: -
size: -
V: TRBV28

DNA: TGTGCCAGCAGCGGGGACAGGAGATATGGCTACACCTTC
CDR3: CASSGDRRYGYTF
J: TRBJ1-2
D: TRBD1
size: -
V: TRBV7-9

DNA: TGCGCCAGCAGCCAAGACAGTGGCAGGCCCCAGCATTTT
CDR3: CASSQDSGRPQHF
J: TRBJ1-5
D: -
size: -
V: TRBV4-1

DNA: TGTGCCAGCAGTTTACTGCGGGAGTCGTACAATGAGCAGTTCTTC
CDR3: CASSLLRESYNEQFF
J: TRBJ2-1
D: TRBD2
size: once
V: TRBV27